This T cell receptor (beta chain) was captured in a study of regulatory T cells in long-lasting Graves disease. On the study more broadly: Newly diagnosed Graves' patients had taken antithyroid drugs under 3 months. Whole-study results and caveats: Lower TCR diversity characterized persistent Graves' patients relative to newly diagnosed patients.

Only a few counts were recorded for this clonotype. Its target is unknown. Time point given: newly diagnosed GD, antithyroid drugs for less than 3 months. Preparation of the TCR library used RNA extracted from PBMCs. Patients came through an endocrinology department, and that department was in Xi'an, China. Combining iRepertoire HTBI primers with Arm-PCR of CDR3 regions, the authors built TCR beta libraries. TCRdb redid the calling of the multiplex PCR reads with MiXCR, one entry per CDR3 protein. In the table there are about 450,000 distinct CDR3 sequences, approximately 15% of which are singletons. Trimming cost V 1 base and J 3 bases; bases outside gene matches: 3. CDR1 SGHRS and CDR2 YFSETQ come from the germline V gene. The CDR3 length is 16 residues. These records were also assigned to another study, of T cells in Graves' hyperthyroidism and ophthalmopathy. In that study: During a first-round RT-PCR of the TCR CDR3, the HTBI primer set was used.

Sequencing used peripheral blood mononuclear cells (PBMCs), obtained at new diagnosis, from a patient treated with antithyroid drugs. The receptor was derived from a woman in her 50s with Graves disease. The chain has TRBV5-1 and TRBJ2-1, with TRBD2 identical over 11 bases. CDR3 in DNA: TGCGCCAGCAGCTTGAGCCTAGCGGGAGGCTACAATGAGCAGTTCTTC. As protein: CASSLSLAGGYNEQFF.